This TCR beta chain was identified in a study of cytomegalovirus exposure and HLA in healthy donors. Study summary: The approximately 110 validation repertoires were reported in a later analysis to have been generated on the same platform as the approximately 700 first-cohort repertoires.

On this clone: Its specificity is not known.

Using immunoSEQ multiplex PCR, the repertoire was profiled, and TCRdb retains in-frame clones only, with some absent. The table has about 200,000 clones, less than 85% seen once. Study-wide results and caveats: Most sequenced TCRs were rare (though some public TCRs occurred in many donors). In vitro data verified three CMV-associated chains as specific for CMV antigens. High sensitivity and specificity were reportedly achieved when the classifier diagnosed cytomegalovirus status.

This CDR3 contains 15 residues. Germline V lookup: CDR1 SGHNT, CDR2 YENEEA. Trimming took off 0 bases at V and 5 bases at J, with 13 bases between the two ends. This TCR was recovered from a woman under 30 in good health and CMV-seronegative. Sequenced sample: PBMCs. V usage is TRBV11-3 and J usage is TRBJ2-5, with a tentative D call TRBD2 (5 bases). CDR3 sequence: CASSLDSGLGETQYF. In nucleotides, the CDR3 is TGTGCCAGCAGCTTAGATTCCGGACTTGGGGAGACCCAGTACTTC.